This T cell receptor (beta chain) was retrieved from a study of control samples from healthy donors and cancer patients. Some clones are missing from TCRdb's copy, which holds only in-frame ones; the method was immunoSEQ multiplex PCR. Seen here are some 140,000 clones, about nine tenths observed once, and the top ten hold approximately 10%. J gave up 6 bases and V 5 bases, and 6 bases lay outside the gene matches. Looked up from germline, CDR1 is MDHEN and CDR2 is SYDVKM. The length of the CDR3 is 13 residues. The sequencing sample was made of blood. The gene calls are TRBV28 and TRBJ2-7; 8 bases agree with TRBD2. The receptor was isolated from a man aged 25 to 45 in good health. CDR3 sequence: CASSGGRRSEQYF. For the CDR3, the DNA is TGTGCCAGCAGTGGCGGGAGGCGGTCCGAGCAGTACTTC. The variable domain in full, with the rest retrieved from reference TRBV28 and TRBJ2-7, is DVKVTQSSRYLVKRTGEKVFLECVQDMDHENMFWYRQDPGLGLRLIYFSYDVKMKEKGDIPEGYSVSREKKERFSLILESASTNQTSMYLCASSGGRRSEQYFGPGTRLTVT.